This is a list of T cell receptor beta chains from one sample in a study of beta chain features in type 1 diabetes. Profiled with immunoSEQ multiplex PCR; TCRdb holds only in-frame clones, not every one. The sample lists about 900,000 clones; roughly a sixth were seen once. Sequencing was carried out using naive CD4+ T cells from blood. These receptors were obtained from a woman younger than 35 in good health. The CDR3 runs from the conserved cysteine through the conserved F or W. A D gene is named only where the DNA matches it firmly. The size of a clone is reported for some rows only, either as once, few or many, or as a class for expanded clones.

V gene	clone size	D gene	J gene	CDR3 protein	CDR3 DNA
TRBV25-1	few	-	TRBJ2-3	CASSSAGSYLPDTQYF	TGTGCCAGCAGTTCCGCGGGGAGTTATCTACCAGATACGCAGTATTTT
TRBV9	few	-	TRBJ2-5	CASSVGGESETQYF	TGTGCCAGCAGCGTAGGGGGGGAATCAGAGACCCAGTACTTC
TRBV28	few	TRBD2	TRBJ2-1	CASSEASGGNNEQFF	TGTGCCAGCAGTGAAGCTAGCGGGGGTAACAATGAGCAGTTCTTC
TRBV4-1	few	-	TRBJ2-1	CASSQGQPRFGEQFF	TGCGCCAGCAGCCAAGGACAGCCCCGATTTGGTGAGCAGTTCTTC
TRBV10-3	few	TRBD2	TRBJ2-7	CATQREASYEQYF	TGTGCCACCCAGCGGGAGGCATCCTACGAGCAGTACTTC
TRBV15	few	TRBD2	TRBJ2-3	CATSREGGLAGGGFGTDTQYF	TGTGCCACCAGCAGAGAGGGAGGACTAGCGGGAGGAGGGTTCGGAACAGATACGCAGTATTTT
TRBV28	few	-	TRBJ1-1	CASSLRGGLGEAFF	TGTGCCAGCAGTTTACGTGGGGGGCTCGGTGAAGCTTTCTTT
TRBV5-4	few	-	TRBJ2-1	CASSLGGRGGYNEQFF	TGTGCCAGCAGCTTGGGGGGGCGAGGGGGCTACAATGAGCAGTTCTTC
TRBV15	-	-	TRBJ1-4	CATSRDRVKNEKLFF	TGTGCCACCAGCCGTGACCGGGTCAAAAATGAAAAACTGTTTTTT
TRBV7-2	-	-	TRBJ1-5	CASSLSPGDQPQHF	TGTGCCAGCAGCTTATCACCAGGAGATCAGCCCCAGCATTTT
TRBV4-2	-	TRBD2	TRBJ2-7	CASSQPGLAGTYEQYF	TGTGCCAGCAGCCAGCCGGGACTAGCGGGTACCTACGAGCAGTACTTC
TRBV7-8	-	-	TRBJ1-3	CASSLSRHENTIYF	TGTGCCAGCAGCTTGAGCAGACACGAAAACACCATATATTTT
TRBV27	few	-	TRBJ1-1	CASSSQGLNTEAFF	TGTGCCAGCAGTTCGCAAGGTCTGAACACTGAAGCTTTCTTT
TRBV5-1	few	-	TRBJ1-1	CASSLEPAVAGRDTEAFF	TGCGCCAGCAGCTTGGAACCCGCGGTGGCAGGGCGGGACACTGAAGCTTTCTTT
TRBV11-2	few	-	TRBJ1-5	CASSRGDGPRSNQPQHF	TGTGCCAGCAGCCGGGGGGACGGCCCTAGGAGCAATCAGCCCCAGCATTTT
TRBV5-1	few	-	TRBJ2-5	CASSLGDRGLTFKETQYF	TGCGCCAGCAGCTTGGGGGACAGAGGACTAACCTTCAAAGAGACCCAGTACTTC
TRBV9	few	TRBD1	TRBJ1-2	CASSSHVDRGYGYTF	TGTGCCAGCAGCAGCCATGTAGACAGGGGTTATGGCTACACCTTC